The clone carrying this TCR beta chain showed up many times. The antigen is unknown. The sample is drawn from a study of T-cell memory formation after mild COVID-19. V was cut by 2 bases and J by 7 bases, with 15 bases left in between. Germline-derived CDR1 and CDR2 are LNHDA and SQIVND (reference sequence). The CDR3 runs to 15 residues. 5'RACE with constant-segment primers built TCRalpha and TCRbeta cDNA libraries with UMIs. TCRdb re-called the 5' RACE reads through MiXCR, storing one row per CDR3 protein. The data show around 390,000 distinct CDR3 sequences, 15% to 20% seen once. Study-wide points: Clones that contracted from day 15 to 85 were balanced CD4/CD8, while later expanders leaned CD4+. A subset of responding clones appeared in pre-infection memory, suggesting cross-reactive memory joined. The main location of contracting CD4+ clones was CM and EM, and that of contracting CD8+ clones was EMRA.

Sequencing input: PBMCs or a T cell subset sorted from them (not recorded which). The source of this sequence is a man between 18 and 35 years old who had mild COVID-19 (a few samples of this study predate the infection). Cell type and time point are not known. This rearrangement joins TRBV19 to TRBJ1-5; D unresolved. CDR3: CASSISQVRRQPQHF. For the CDR3, the DNA is TGTGCCAGTAGTATAAGCCAGGTCCGGAGGCAGCCCCAGCATTTT.